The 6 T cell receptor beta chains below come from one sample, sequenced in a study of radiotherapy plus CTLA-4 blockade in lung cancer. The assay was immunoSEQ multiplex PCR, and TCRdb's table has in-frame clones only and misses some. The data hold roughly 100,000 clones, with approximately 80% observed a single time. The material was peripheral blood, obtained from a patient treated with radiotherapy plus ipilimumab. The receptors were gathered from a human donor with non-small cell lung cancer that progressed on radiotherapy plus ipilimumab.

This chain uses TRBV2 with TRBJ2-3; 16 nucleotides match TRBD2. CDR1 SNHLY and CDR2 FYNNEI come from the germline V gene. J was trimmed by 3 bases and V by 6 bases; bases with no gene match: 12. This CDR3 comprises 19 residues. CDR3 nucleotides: TGTGCCAGCAGAACGGGACTAGCGGGAGGGCGGTTTGGGACAGATACGCAGTATTTT. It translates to CASRTGLAGGRFGTDTQYF.

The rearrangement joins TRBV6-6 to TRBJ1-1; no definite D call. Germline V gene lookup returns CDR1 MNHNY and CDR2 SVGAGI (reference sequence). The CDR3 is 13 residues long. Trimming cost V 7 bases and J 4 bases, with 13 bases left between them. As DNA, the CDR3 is TGTGCCAGCACCCTATACGCGGGCACTGAAGCTTTCTTT. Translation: CASTLYAGTEAFF.

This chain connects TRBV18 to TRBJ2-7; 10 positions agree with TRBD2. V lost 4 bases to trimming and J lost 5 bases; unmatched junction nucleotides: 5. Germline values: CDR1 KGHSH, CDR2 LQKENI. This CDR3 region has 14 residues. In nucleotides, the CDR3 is TGTGCCAGCTCACAAACTAGCGGGAACGACGAGCAGTACTTC. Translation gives CASSQTSGNDEQYF.

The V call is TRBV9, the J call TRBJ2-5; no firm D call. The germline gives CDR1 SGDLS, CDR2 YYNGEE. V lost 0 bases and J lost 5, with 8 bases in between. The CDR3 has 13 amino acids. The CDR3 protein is CASSVGRRETQYF. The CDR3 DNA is TGTGCCAGCAGCGTAGGTCGAAGGGAGACCCAGTACTTC.

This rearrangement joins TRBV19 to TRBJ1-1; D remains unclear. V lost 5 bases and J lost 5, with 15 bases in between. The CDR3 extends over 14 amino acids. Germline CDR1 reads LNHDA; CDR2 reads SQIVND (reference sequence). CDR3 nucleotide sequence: TGTGCCAGTAGTGTCATGGTTGGCGCGACTGAAGCTTTCTTT. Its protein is CASSVMVGATEAFF.

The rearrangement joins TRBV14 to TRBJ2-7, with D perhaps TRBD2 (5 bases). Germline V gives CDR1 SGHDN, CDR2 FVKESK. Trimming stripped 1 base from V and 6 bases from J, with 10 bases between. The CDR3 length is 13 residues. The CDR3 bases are TGTGCCAGCAGCCAAGTTCCGGGATCCGAGCAGTACGTC. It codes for CASSQVPGSEQYV.